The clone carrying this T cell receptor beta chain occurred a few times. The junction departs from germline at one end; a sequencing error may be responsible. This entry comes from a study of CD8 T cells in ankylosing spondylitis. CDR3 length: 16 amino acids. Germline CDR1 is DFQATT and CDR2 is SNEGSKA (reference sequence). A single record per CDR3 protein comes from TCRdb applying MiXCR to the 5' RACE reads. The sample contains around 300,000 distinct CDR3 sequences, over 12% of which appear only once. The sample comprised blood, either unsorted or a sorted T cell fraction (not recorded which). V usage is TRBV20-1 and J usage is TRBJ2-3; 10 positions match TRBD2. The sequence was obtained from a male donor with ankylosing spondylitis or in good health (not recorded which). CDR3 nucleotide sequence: TGCAGTGTTAGAAGCACTAGCGGGGACCTCACAGATACGCAGTATTTT. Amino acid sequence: CSVRSTSGDLTDTQYF.